One TCR beta chain is described in this entry. The antigen remains unidentified. The source of the sample is a study of cytomegalovirus exposure and HLA in healthy donors. Study-wide points: Roughly uniform depth of sequencing across donors was assumed in presence/absence analyses. Investigators reported fewer than 200 TCR beta chains as tied to cytomegalovirus.

With 60 Vbeta and 13 Jbeta primers, the PCR was carried out. Measured with immunoSEQ multiplex PCR; TCRdb has only the in-frame clones, and not every one. The repertoire holds roughly 90,000 clones, 74% seen once, with approximately 20% in the top ten. CDR1 SGHRS and CDR2 YFSETQ come from the germline V gene. This CDR3 contains 16 residues. Trimming pared 4 bases from V and 9 bases from J, leaving 20 bases between. The source material was PBMCs. This sequence originates from a man in his thirties or forties in good health and CMV-seropositive. This chain links TRBV5-1 with TRBJ1-6, with D possibly being TRBD1 (5 bases). The CDR3 sequence: CASSRDSGRLGSPLHF. In DNA form, the CDR3 reads TGCGCCAGCAGCCGGGACTCAGGGCGGTTGGGTTCACCCCTCCACTTT.